This T cell receptor (beta chain) stems from a study of blood T cells in healthy people across ages. The ends were cut back, 1 base at V and 4 bases at J, with 15 bases in the middle. CDR1 is SGHTA, CDR2 FQGNSA, per germline. The CDR3 has 16 amino acids. A second roughly 6 to 11 cycle PCR used barcoded and J-beta primers. TCRdb independently ran MiXCR on the 5' RACE reads; one entry per CDR3 protein. Seen here are around 790,000 distinct CDR3 sequences, 40% to 50% observed once, and the top ten hold 15% to 25%. The table lists this clonotype with a few counts. What it binds is unknown. Study-wide points: Both higher diversity and more naive CD4+ cells marked long-lived donors when set against aged donors. Unsorted PBMC input precluded a conclusive naive versus antigen-experienced comparison.

This sequence joins TRBV7-2 and TRBJ2-3; perhaps D is TRBD1 or TRBD2 (6 bases each). The specimen was blood. This TCR was recovered from a man between 60 and 70 years old in good health. The CDR3 DNA follows: TGTGCCAGCAGCTTAGGTGGGGGCAGGGAGGCAGATACGCAGTATTTT. The encoded protein is CASSLGGGREADTQYF.